A selection of T cell receptor beta chains follows, all from one sample in a study of T cells after yellow fever vaccination. Each CDR3 protein is one row after TCRdb ran MiXCR on the 5' RACE reads. Of about 220,000 distinct CDR3 sequences listed, approximately 3% are singletons. The sequencing used CD4+ T cells sorted from PBMCs, collected 10 days after the yellow fever booster vaccination. The receptors were sampled from a man aged 18 to 29 who received the YFV17D yellow fever vaccine. Both conserved end residues are part of each CDR3. A D gene is named only where the DNA matches it firmly. Part of the rows lack a size; the others show once, few, many or a class for expanded clones.

abundance | d_gene | j_gene | v_gene | CDR3nt | CDR3aa
. | TRBD1 | TRBJ1-2 | TRBV5-1 | TGCGCCAGCAGCCCGGACAGGTTTAACTATGGCTACACCTTC | CASSPDRFNYGYTF
many | TRBD1 | TRBJ1-1 | TRBV18 | TGTGCCAGCTCACCGACAGGGTTCGATTCTGAAGCTTTCTTT | CASSPTGFDSEAFF
few | TRBD1 | TRBJ1-2 | TRBV6-5 | TGTGCCAGCAGTTACAGTCAGTCGGGACAGGTCTATGGCTACACCTTC | CASSYSQSGQVYGYTF
many | TRBD1 | TRBJ2-7 | TRBV7-9 | TGTGCCAGCAGCTTAGCAGGACAGGGAACCTCCGAGCAGTACTTC | CASSLAGQGTSEQYF
. | . | TRBJ1-2 | TRBV28 | TGTGCCAGCGGGCCGGGGGGCCACTATGGCTACACCTTC | CASGPGGHYGYTF
many | . | TRBJ2-1 | TRBV15 | TGTGCCACCAGCAGAGTAACCAGGGACAATGAGCAGTTCTTC | CATSRVTRDNEQFF
many | . | TRBJ2-6 | TRBV5-1 | TGCGCCAGCAGCACCCTCGGGGCTGGGGCCAACGTCCTGACTTTC | CASSTLGAGANVLTF
. | . | TRBJ2-5 | TRBV7-2 | TGTGCCAGCAGCTTAGGTCGGGCAGGGATGGTGGGAGAGACCCAGTACTTC | CASSLGRAGMVGETQYF
. | . | TRBJ2-3 | TRBV7-9 | TGTGCCAGCAGCTCCCCCTTGTTGGGGGGGGCATCAGATACGCAGTATTTT | CASSSPLLGGASDTQYF
many | TRBD1 | TRBJ1-1 | TRBV5-1 | TGCGCCAGCAGCTCCCCGGGACAGATGAACACTGAAGCTTTCTTT | CASSSPGQMNTEAFF
many | . | TRBJ2-6 | TRBV29-1 | TGCAGCGTCGAACGAAGGAGTAACTCTGGGGCCAACGTCCTGACTTTC | CSVERRSNSGANVLTF
. | . | TRBJ1-2 | TRBV5-4 | TGTGCCAGCAGCTTGGACAGGGCGGGGCTTTTCTATGGCTACACCTTC | CASSLDRAGLFYGYTF
. | . | TRBJ1-4 | TRBV6-1 | TGTGCCAGCGCCCTGTTGACAACTAATGAAAAACTGTTTTTT | CASALLTTNEKLFF
many | TRBD1 | TRBJ2-1 | TRBV20-1 | TGCAGTGCTAGAGATTGGCAGGGGGCATACAATGAGCAGTTCTTC | CSARDWQGAYNEQFF